This T cell receptor (beta chain) was identified in a study of cytomegalovirus exposure and HLA in healthy donors. A word on this clone: Its target is not known.

Generated by immunoSEQ multiplex PCR, the TCRdb table keeps only in-frame clones and is missing some. The table has about 280,000 clones, roughly 90% seen once; the top ten hold approximately 0.9%. Study-wide results and limits: Specific recognition of CMV antigens was confirmed in vitro for three chains (all CMV-associated). According to reports, the classifier identified cytomegalovirus status with high specificity and sensitivity. Rarity held for most TCR sequences, but there were some public TCRs that occurred in many donors. Among TCR beta chains, those listed as cytomegalovirus-associated numbered over 150.

This receptor was taken from a woman younger than 30 in good health and CMV-seronegative. Material: PBMCs.

The CDR3 DNA is TGCAGTGCTAGTTCCCGCGATGAGCAGTTCTTC. Its translation: CSASSRDEQFF. V gene TRBV20-1 combines with J gene TRBJ2-1; no clear D gene. The CDR3 is 11 amino acids. The germline gives CDR1 DFQATT, CDR2 SNEGSKA (reference sequence). V lost 3 bases, J lost 8 bases, and 8 bases lay in between.